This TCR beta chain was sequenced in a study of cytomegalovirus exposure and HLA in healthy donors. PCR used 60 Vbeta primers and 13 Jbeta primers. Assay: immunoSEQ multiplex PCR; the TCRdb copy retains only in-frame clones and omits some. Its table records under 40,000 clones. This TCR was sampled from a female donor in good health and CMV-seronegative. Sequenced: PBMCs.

The CDR3 region is CASSFRGLDTGELFF. In DNA, the CDR3 is TGTGCCAGCAGCTTCCGGGGGTTGGACACCGGGGAGCTGTTTTTT. This sequence joins TRBV7-2 and TRBJ2-2, with a possible D match to TRBD2 (6 bases). This CDR3 is 15 amino acids long. Looked up from germline, CDR1 is SGHTA and CDR2 is FQGNSA. V was clipped by 3 bases and J by 3 bases, with 11 bases between them.